This T cell receptor (beta chain) was identified in a study of CD8+CD57+ T cells in acquired aplastic anemia (dated by TCRdb to 2017 to 2018). As for the study more broadly: DNA extracted from sorted CD4+ and CD8+ cells had a mean of about 3.2 ug, with a range of about 0.2 to 30 ug. A CD8+CD57+ expansion meant a frequency higher than the mean frequency seen in healthy subjects. Results and caveats for the whole study, not just this receptor: Patients and healthy controls showed no significant difference in CD8+ Simpson's diversity (P=0.060). Roughly 31 CD8+ CDR3 sequences were shared between patients and controls but appeared highly expressed in patients and within their immunodominant clones.

Concerning this clonotype: Its antigen is currently not known. At one of its ends the junction is not consistent with the germline gene, which may arise from a read error.

Taken from cysteine to phenylalanine, the CDR3 has 15 residues. CDR3 DNA only is kept here, 45 bases in frame from base 1. CDR1 SSHAT and CDR2 FNYEAQ are derived from the germline V gene (reference sequence). Profiling of TCR beta VDJ combinations and CDR3 sequences used genomic DNA as the template. TCR repertoire sequencing was run on an Illumina HiSeq 2000. The authors processed their data as follows. Repertoire assessment relied on Simpson's diversity index, CDR3 size and DJ length profiles, and TRBV/TRBJ rearrangement plots. The immunodominant clone was defined as the most abundant DNA sequence in deep sequencing data. CDR3 amino acid sequences were screened for sharing across subjects and compared with published repertoires and the VDJdb database. In-frame beta chains were kept once TCRdb had trimmed the public reads at Q25 with fastp and called clones with MiXCR. Every CDR3 protein is listed once, alongside the most common genes and DNA of its rows. TCRdb, not the original authors, processed these V and J calls. In this sample the table shows about 270,000 distinct CDR3 sequences, roughly 82% of which occur a single time. Approximately 40% of the sample goes to the ten largest clones.

Flow cytometry had shown CD8+CD57+ cell expansion in the patients selected for sequencing. Severe acquired aplastic anemia was diagnosed in all patients according to International Study of Aplastic Anemia and Agranulocytosis and Camitta criteria. No therapy had been received by the patients at the time of blood sampling. In the study, sorted CD4+ and CD8+ blood T cells from patients with severe aplastic anemia and from healthy subjects underwent deep sequencing of TCR repertoires. Patients were enrolled in the USA under clinicaltrials.gov protocols 00001620, 01623167, 00001397, 00071045, 00081523 and 00961064. Ficoll-Paque density gradient centrifugation was used to isolate peripheral blood mononuclear cells. CD4+ and CD8+ T cells were sorted by FACS or magnetic beads before DNA extraction.

The sample was sorted CD4+, CD8+, or CD8+CD57+ T cells (not recorded which) from PBMCs. The TCR sequence derives from a human donor with aplastic anemia. Recombination linked TRBV7-7 to TRBJ1-1, with the D gene uncertain. The CDR3 is CASSLSPRDEQLAFF. The bases read TGTGCTAGCAGCTTATCCCCGAGGGATGAGCAGTTAGCCTTCTTT.